This T cell receptor (beta chain) is drawn from a study of blood T cell repertoires in COVID-19. Germline V gene lookup returns CDR1 SGHDT and CDR2 YYEEEE. The V end lost 2 bases, the J end lost 9 bases, and 12 bases lay between the germline ends. The CDR3 has 14 residues. Authors' methods: Estimation of nucleated cell counts was performed using reference gene primer amplification. Sequencing used immunoSEQ multiplex PCR; TCRdb keeps in-frame clones, though not all of them. V and J calls and clone size follow that table, whereas D and trimming were derived from the DNA. The sample includes tens of thousands of clones, roughly 83% of them seen just once.

The clonotype was recovered from a man younger than 40 with COVID-19, enrolled during active disease. The sequencing input was peripheral blood. The chain links TRBV5-6 to TRBJ1-6; possibly TRBD1 for D (6 bases). The CDR3, as DNA: TGTGCCAGCAGCTTACAGGGCCGAATTTCACCCCTCCACTTT. It codes for CASSLQGRISPLHF.